This TCR beta chain was identified during a study of shared clonotypes between healthy human individuals. Overall study context: The study used three CD4 naive, three CD4 memory, two CD8 naive and one CD8 memory plate per donor. Overall study findings and caveats: Generally, naive subsets (rather than memory subsets) showed larger estimated richness.

How the authors handled the data: There were no quality scores in the junction-only immunoSEQ sequences, so filtering differed. Using immunoSEQ multiplex PCR, the repertoire was profiled, and TCRdb retains in-frame clones only, with some absent. The V and J calls and clone size were taken over from that table, and D and trimming were inferred from the DNA. The sample lists 2 million to 2.5 million clones; approximately 90% were seen once. As for this clone: Antigen specificity is unknown.

The CDR3 loop spans 16 amino acids. V lost 4 bases to trimming and J lost 4 bases, with 19 bases between them. CDR1 and CDR2 from the germline V gene are MDHEN and SYDVKM. The source material was naive CD4+ T cells from PBMCs. The subset: CD45RA+ positively selected. The TCR originated in a man in his late teens or twenties in good health. Some clones in this sample may be carry-over from other donors' samples. This sequence joins TRBV28 and TRBJ1-1, with D tentatively TRBD1 (6 bases). The CDR3 loop reads CASSSVKRGGSTEAFF. CDR3 coding DNA: TGTGCCAGCAGTTCAGTTAAGAGGGGGGGAAGCACTGAAGCTTTCTTT. The complete variable domain, with remaining parts taken from reference TRBV28 and TRBJ1-1, reads DVKVTQSSRYLVKRTGEKVFLECVQDMDHENMFWYRQDPGLGLRLIYFSYDVKMKEKGDIPEGYSVSREKKERFSLILESASTNQTSMYLCASSSVKRGGSTEAFFGQGTRLTVV.